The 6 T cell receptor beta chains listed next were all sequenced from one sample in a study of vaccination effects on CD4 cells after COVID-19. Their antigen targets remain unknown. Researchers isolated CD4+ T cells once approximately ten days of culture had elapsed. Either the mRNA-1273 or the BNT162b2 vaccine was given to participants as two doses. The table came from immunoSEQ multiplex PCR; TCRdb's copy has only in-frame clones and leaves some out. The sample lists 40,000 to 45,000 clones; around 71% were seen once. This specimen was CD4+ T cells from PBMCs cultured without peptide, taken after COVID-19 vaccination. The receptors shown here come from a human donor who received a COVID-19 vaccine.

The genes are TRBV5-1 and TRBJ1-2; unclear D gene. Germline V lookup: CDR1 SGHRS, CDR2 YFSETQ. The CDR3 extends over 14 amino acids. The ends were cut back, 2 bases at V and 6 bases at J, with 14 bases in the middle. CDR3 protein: CASSLGSGGNGYTF. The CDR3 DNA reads TGCGCCAGCAGCTTAGGGTCGGGCGGGAATGGCTACACCTTC.

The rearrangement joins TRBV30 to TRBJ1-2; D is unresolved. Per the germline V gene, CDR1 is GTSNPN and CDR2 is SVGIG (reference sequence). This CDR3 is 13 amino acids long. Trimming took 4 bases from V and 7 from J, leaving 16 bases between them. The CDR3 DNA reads TGTGCCTGGACCTCGGTGGGAGGGTCTGGCTACACCTTC. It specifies CAWTSVGGSGYTF.

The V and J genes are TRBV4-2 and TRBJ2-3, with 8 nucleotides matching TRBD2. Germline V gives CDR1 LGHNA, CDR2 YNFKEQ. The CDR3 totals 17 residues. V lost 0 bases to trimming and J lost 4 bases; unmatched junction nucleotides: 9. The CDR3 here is CASSQDSPSGFSDTQYF. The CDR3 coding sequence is TGTGCCAGCAGCCAAGATTCCCCTAGCGGGTTTTCAGATACGCAGTATTTT.

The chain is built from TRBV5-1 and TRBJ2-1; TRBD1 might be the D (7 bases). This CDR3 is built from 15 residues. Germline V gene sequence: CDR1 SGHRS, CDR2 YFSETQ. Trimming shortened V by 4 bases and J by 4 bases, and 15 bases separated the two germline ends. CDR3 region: CASSRQGGPYNEQFF. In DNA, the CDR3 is TGCGCCAGCAGCCGTCAGGGGGGTCCTTACAATGAGCAGTTCTTC.

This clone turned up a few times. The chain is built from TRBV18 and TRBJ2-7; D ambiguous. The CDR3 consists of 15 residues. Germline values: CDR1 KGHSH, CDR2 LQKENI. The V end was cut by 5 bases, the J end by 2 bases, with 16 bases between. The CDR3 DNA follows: TGTGCCAGCTCATCTCCATTGTTGGGCCCCTACGAGCAGTACTTC. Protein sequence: CASSSPLLGPYEQYF.

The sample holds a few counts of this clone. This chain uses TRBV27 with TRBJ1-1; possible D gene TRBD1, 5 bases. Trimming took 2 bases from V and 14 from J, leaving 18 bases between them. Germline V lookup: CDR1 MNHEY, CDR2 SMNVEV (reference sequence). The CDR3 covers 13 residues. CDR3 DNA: TGTGCCAGCAGTTTAGGGGTGGGACTGAAGCTCTTCTTT. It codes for CASSLGVGLKLFF.